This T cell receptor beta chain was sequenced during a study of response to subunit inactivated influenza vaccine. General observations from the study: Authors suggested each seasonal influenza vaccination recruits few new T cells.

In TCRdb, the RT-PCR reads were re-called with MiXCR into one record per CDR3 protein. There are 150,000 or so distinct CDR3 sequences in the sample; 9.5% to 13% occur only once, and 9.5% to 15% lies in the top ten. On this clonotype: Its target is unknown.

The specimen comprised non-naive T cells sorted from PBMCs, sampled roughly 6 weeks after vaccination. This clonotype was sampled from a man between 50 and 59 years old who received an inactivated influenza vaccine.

The CDR3 DNA is TGTGCCAGCAGTTACTCGCTCCTGACTAGCGGGAGGTCCAGCACAGATACGCAGTATTTT. Its translation: CASSYSLLTSGRSSTDTQYF. The V gene is TRBV6-2 or TRBV6-3, the J gene TRBJ2-3; the match to TRBD2 covers 13 bases. Looked up from germline, CDR1 is MNHEY and CDR2 is SVGEGT. The CDR3 runs 20 residues. V was clipped by 0 bases and J by 0 bases; unmatched bases: 9.